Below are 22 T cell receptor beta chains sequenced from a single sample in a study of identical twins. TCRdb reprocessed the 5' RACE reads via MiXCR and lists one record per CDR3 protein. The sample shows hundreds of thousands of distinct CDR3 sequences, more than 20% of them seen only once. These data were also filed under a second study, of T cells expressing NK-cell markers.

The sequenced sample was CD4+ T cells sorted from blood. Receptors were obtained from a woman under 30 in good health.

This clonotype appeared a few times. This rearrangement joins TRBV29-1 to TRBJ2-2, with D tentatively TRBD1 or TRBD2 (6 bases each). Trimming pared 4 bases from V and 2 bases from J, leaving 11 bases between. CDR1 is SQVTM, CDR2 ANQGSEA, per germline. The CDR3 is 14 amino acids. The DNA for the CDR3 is TGCAGCGTTGTTAGGGGGGCAAACACCGGGGAGCTGTTTTTT. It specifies CSVVRGANTGELFF.

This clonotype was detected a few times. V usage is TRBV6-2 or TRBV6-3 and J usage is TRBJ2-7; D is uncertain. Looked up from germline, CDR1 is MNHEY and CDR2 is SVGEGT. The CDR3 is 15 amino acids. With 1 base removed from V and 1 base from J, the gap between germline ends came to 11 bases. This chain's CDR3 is CASSYLGSKSYEQYF. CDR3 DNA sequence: TGTGCCAGCAGTTACTTGGGCAGCAAATCCTACGAGCAGTACTTC.

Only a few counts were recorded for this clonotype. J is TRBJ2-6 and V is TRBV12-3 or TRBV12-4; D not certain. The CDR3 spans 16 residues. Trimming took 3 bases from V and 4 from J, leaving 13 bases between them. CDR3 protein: CASSFSERGGANVLTF. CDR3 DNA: TGTGCCAGCAGTTTTTCGGAGAGAGGAGGGGCCAACGTCCTGACTTTC.

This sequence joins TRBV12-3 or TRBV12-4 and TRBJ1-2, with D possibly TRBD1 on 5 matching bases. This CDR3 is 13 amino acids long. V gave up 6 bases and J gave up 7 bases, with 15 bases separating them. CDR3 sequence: CASSPDRARGYTF. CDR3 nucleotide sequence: TGTGCCAGCAGCCCTGACAGAGCCCGTGGCTACACCTTC.

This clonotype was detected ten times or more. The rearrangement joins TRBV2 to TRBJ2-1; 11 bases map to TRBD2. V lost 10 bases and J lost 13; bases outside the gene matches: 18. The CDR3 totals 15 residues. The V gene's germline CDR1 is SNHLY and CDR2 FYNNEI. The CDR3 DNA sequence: TGTGCCACCTCAGATCAGTTACTAGCGGGGGCAACACAGTTCTTC. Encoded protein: CATSDQLLAGATQFF.

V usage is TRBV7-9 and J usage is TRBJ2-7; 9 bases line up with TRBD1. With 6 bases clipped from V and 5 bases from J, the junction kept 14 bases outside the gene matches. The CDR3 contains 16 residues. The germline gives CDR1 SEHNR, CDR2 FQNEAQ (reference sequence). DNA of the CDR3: TGTGCCAGCAGTCTTCTCCCCCCCGGACAGGGGCACGAGCAGTACTTC. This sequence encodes CASSLLPPGQGHEQYF.

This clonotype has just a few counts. The chain's CDR3 is CSARVWETQYF. CDR3 DNA sequence: TGCAGTGCTAGAGTTTGGGAGACCCAGTACTTC. The rearrangement joins TRBV20-1 to TRBJ2-5; D not resolved. V lost 1 base and J lost 5, with 5 bases in between. This CDR3 is built from 11 residues. CDR1 and CDR2 (germline): DFQATT, SNEGSKA (reference sequence).

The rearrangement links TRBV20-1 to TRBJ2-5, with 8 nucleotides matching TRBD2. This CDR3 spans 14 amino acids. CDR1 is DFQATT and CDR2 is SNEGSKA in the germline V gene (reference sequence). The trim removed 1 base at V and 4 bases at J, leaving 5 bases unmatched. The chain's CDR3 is CSARAGAGAETQYF. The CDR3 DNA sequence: TGCAGTGCTAGAGCAGGAGCGGGGGCAGAGACCCAGTACTTC.

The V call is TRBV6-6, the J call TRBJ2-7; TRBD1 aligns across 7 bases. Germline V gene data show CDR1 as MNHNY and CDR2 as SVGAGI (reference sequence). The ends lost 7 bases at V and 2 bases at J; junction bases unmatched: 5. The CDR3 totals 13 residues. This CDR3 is CASTSGTAYEQYF. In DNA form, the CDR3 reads TGTGCCAGCACTTCCGGGACAGCCTACGAGCAGTACTTC.

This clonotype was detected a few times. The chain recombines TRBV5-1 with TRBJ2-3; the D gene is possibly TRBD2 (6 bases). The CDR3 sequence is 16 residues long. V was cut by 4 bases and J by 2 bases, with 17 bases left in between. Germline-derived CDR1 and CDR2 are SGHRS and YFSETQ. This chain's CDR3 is CASSPFGGSATDTQYF. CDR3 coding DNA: TGCGCCAGCAGCCCCTTCGGGGGTAGCGCCACAGATACGCAGTATTTT.

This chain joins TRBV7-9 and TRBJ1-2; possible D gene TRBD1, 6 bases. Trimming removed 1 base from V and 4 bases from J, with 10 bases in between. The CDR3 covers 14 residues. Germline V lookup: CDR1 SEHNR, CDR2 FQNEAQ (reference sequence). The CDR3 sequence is CASSLEQGLYGYTF. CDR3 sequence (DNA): TGTGCCAGCAGCTTAGAACAGGGTCTCTATGGCTACACCTTC.

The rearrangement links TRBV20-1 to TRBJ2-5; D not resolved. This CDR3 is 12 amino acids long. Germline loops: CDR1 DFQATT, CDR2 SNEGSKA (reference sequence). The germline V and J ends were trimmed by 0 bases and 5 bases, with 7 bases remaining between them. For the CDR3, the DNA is TGCAGTGCTAGAGACCCCCTGGAGACCCAGTACTTC. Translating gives CSARDPLETQYF.

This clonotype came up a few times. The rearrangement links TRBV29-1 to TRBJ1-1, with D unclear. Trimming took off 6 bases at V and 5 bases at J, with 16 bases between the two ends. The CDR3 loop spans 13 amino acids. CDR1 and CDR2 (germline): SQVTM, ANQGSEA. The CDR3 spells CSVATSLQTEAFF. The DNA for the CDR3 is TGCAGCGTCGCCACAAGTCTGCAAACTGAAGCTTTCTTT. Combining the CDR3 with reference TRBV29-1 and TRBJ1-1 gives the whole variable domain SAVISQKPSRDICQRGTSLTIQCQVDSQVTMMFWYRQQPGQSLTLIATANQGSEATYESGFVIDKFPISRPNLTFSTLTVSNMSPEDSSIYLCSVATSLQTEAFFGQGTRLTVV.

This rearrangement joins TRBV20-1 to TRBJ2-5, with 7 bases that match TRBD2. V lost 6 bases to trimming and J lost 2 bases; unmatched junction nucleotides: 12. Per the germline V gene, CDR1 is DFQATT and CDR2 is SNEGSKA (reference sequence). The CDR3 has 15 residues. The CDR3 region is CSAARASGEQETQYF. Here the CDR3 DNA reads TGCAGTGCCGCCAGGGCGAGCGGGGAACAAGAGACCCAGTACTTC.

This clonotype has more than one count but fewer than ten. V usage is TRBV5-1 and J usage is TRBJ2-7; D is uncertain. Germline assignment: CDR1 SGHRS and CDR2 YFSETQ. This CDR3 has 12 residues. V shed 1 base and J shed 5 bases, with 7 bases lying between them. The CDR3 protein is CASSLSPHEQYF. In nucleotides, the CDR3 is TGCGCCAGCAGCTTGTCACCCCACGAGCAGTACTTC.

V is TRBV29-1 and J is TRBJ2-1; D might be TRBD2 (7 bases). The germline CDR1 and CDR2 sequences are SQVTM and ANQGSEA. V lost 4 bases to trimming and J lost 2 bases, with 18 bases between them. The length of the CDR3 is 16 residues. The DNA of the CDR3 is TGCAGCGTTGGACAGGCTAGCGGATTACCCTACAATGAGCAGTTCTTC. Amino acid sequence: CSVGQASGLPYNEQFF.

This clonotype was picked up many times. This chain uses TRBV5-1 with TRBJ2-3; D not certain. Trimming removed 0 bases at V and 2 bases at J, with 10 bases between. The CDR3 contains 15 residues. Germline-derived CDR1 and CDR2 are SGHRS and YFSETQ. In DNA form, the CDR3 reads TGCGCCAGCAGCTTGGGCGGCGGATTCACAGATACGCAGTATTTT. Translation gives CASSLGGGFTDTQYF.

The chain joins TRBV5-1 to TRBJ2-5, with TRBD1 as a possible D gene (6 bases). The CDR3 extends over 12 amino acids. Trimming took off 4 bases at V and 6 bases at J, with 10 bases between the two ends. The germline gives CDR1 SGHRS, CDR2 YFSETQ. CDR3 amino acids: CASSLQGKTQYF. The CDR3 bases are TGCGCCAGCAGCCTTCAGGGGAAGACCCAGTACTTC. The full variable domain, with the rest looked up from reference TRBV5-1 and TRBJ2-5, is KAGVTQTPRYLIKTRGQQVTLSCSPISGHRSVSWYQQTPGQGLQFLFEYFSETQRNKGNFPGRFSGRQFSNSRSEMNVSTLELGDSALYLCASSLQGKTQYFGPGTRLLVL.

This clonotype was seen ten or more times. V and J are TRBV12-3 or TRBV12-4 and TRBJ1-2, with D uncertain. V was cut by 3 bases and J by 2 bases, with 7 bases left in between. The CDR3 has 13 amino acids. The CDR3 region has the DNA TGTGCCAGCAGTTTGCCCCCGAACTATGGCTACACCTTC. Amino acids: CASSLPPNYGYTF.

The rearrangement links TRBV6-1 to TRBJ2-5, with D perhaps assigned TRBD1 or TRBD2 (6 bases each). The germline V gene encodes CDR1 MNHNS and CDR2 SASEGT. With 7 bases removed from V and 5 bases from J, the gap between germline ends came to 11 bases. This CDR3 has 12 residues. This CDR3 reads CASTKGGETQYF. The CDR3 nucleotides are TGTGCCAGCACCAAAGGGGGGGAGACCCAGTACTTC.

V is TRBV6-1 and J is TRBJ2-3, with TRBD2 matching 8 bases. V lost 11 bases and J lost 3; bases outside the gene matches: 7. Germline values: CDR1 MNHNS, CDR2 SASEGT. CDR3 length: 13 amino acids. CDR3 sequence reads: CAASGRGTDTQYF. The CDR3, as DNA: TGTGCCGCGAGCGGGAGAGGGACAGATACGCAGTATTTT.

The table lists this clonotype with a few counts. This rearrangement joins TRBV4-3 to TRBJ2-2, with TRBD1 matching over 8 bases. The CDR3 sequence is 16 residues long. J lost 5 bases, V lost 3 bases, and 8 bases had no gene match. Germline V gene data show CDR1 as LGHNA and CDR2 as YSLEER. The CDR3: CASSHPTGERTGELFF. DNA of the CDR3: TGCGCCAGCAGCCACCCGACAGGGGAGAGGACCGGGGAGCTGTTTTTT.